This TCR beta chain was captured by sequencing in a study of shared clonotypes between healthy human individuals. The donors, healthy adults who were HIV-negative, had experienced no recent acute infections or vaccinations. Germline CDR1 and CDR2: SEHNR and FQNEAQ (reference sequence). This CDR3 comprises 17 residues. Trimming removed 5 bases from V and 0 bases from J; junction bases left unmatched: 7. Profiled with immunoSEQ multiplex PCR; TCRdb holds only in-frame clones, not every one. The sample contains roughly 720,000 clones, roughly 91% of which appear only once. Sample: memory CD8+ T cells from PBMCs. Subset of the sample: CD45RO+ cells pooled with CCR7-negative TemRA cells. The clonotype was recovered from a man between 18 and 29 years old in good health. Some clones in this sample may be carry-over from other donors' samples. The rearrangement uses TRBV7-9 and TRBJ2-1, with 10 bases fitting TRBD1. The CDR3 bases are TGTGCCAGCAGCACCAGGGACAGGGGCAGCTCCTACAATGAGCAGTTCTTC. It encodes CASSTRDRGSSYNEQFF.